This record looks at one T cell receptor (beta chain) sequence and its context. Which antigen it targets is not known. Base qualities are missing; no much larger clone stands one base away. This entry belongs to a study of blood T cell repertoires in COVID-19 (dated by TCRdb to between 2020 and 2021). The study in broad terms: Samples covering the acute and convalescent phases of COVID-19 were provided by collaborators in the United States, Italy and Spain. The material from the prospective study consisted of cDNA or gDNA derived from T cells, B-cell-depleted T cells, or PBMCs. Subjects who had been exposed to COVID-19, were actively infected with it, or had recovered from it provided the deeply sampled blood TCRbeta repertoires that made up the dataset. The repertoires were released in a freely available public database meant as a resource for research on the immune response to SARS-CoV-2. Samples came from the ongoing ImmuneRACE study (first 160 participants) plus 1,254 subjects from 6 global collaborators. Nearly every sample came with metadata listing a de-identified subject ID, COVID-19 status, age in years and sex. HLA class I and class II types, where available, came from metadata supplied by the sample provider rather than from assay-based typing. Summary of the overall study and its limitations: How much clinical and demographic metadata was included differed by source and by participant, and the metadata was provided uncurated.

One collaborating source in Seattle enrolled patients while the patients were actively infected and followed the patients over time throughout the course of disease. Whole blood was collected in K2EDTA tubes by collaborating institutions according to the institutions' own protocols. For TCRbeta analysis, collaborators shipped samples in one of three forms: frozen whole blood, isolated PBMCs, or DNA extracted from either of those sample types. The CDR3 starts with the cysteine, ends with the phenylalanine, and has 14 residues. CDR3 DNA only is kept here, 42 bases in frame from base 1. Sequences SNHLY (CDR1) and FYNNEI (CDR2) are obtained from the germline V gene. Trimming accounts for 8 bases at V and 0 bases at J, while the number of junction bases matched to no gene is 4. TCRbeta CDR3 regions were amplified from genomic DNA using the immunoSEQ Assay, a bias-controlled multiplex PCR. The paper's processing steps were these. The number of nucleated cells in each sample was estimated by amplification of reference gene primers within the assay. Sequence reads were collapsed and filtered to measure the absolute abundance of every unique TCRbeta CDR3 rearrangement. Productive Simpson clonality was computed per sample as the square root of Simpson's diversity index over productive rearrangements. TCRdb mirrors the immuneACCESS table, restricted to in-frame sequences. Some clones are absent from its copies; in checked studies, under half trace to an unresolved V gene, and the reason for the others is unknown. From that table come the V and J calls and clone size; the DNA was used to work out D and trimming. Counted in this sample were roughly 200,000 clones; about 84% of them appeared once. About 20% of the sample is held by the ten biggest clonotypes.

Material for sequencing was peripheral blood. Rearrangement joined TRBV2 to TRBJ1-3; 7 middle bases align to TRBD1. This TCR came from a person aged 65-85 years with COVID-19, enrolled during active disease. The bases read TGTGCCAGCCGGGACAGACTCTCTGGAAACACCATATATTTT. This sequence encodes CASRDRLSGNTIYF.